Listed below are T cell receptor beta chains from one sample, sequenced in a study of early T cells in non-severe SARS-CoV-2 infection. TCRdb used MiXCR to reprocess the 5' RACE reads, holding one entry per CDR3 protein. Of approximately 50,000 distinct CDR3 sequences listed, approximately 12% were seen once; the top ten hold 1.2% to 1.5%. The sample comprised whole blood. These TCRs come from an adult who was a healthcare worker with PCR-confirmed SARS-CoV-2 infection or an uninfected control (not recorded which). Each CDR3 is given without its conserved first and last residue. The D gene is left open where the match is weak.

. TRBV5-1 ASSPGGQGLEFGNTIY
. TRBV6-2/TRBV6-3 ASSSPTAQTGNTIY
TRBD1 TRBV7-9 ASSFPGQGAIEAF
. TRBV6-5 ASSYLRLADTQY
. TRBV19 ASTPGLSTNYGYT
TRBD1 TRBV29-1 SATGQAEAF
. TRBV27 AAGQSYEQY
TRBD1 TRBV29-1 SGGQGRETQY
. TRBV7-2 ASSSPSGREAF
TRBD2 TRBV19 ASSHKTGTSGGNTQY
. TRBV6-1 ASSRSPRGETQY
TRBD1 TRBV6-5 ASSYSGGAETEAF
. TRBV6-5 ASSYVLGDLAF
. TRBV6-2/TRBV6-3 ASSYSPQGEQY
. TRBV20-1 SALTDTQY
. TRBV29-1 SGGAPYEQY
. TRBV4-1 ASSVVGLLDTQY
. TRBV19 ASSSGYGYT
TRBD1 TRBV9 ASSAQDRGHLPANVLT
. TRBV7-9 ASSLGGPSYEQY
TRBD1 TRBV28 ASSTDRGNYGYT
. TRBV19 ASSTLRRGGNQPQH
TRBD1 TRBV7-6 ASSPGQVRGTQY
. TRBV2 ASSGAPPPQETQY
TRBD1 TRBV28 ASSLRRQGRGNQPQH
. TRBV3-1 ASSQDPGNTIY
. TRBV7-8 ASSSRVVGAPETQY
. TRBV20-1 SAPLTGADGKLF
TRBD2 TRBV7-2 ASSGLAGGVNEQF
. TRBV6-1 ASSRVRDEQF
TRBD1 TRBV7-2 ASSSPGQGYEQY
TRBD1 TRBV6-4 ASSDSTGGSPLH
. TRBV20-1 SARVGRVTEAF
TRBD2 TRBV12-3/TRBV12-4 ASSLLTWTSGGIPTYEQY
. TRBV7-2 ASSLGGGRKYEQY
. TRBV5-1 ASSLAGLRESTDTQY